Reported below is one T cell receptor beta chain. This clonotype turned up a few times. It lacks a known antigen. The record has no base qualities; no much larger clone is one base away. This record comes from a study of T-cell memory formation after mild COVID-19 (dated by TCRdb to 2020 to 2022). For the study in its entirety: TCR sequence clusters from the two donors were largely donor specific. T-cell clones expanding and contracting after mild COVID-19 in a couple of donors were tracked by longitudinal TCRalpha and TCRbeta repertoire sequencing. The cohort comprised two young, previously healthy adult volunteers, one female and one male.

Points the paper makes about the study in general: Balanced CD4/CD8 phenotypes were observed for clones contracting from day 15 to 85, whereas a bias towards CD4+ was observed for a second wave of clones expanding from day 15 to 37. Contracting CD4+ clones were located mainly in the CM and EM memory subsets, whereas CD8+ clones were found to be enriched in EMRA. Some responding clones were found in pre-infection memory, which suggests that pre-existing cross-reactive memory T cells took part in the SARS-CoV-2 response. SARS-CoV-2 specificity of the second-wave clones peaking on day 37 was not confirmed. The study covered only a couple of mild cases, and larger cohorts including severe cases with pre-infection samples were considered necessary.

Reads for this sample came from an Illumina NovaSeq 6000. TCRalpha and TCRbeta cDNA libraries were built by 5'RACE with constant-segment primers, adding sample barcodes and unique molecular identifiers. Trizol reagent was used to extract RNA from every sample. Library amplification was performed in two PCR steps, and a second sample barcode and Illumina TruSeq adapters were introduced in the second step. Libraries were sequenced on an Illumina NovaSeq with 2 x 150 bp paired-end reads. The authors processed their data as follows. With migec v1.2.7, reads were demultiplexed and then collapsed into UMI-guided consensus sequences. Using mixcr v2.1.11, UMI consensuses were aligned to TRA and TRB V and J templates and then assembled into clonotypes. A clonotype was counted as expanded or contracted only if both edgeR and NoisET called the change significant, with noise models trained on biological replicates. For edgeR calls, the cutoffs were a false discovery rate-adjusted p below 0.01 and a log2 fold-change threshold of 1. PCA with hierarchical clustering of max-normalized trajectories of the 1000 most abundant clonotypes was used as exploratory dynamics analysis. Separately sequenced CD4+ and CD8+ repertoires were used to assign a CD4 or CD8 phenotype to each responding clone. TCRdb took the public reads, trimmed them with fastp at Q25, ran MiXCR for clone calling and kept in-frame beta chains. CDR3 protein duplicates are merged, each entry listing the most common genes and DNA. The authors' filters were not applied to this entry. The sample table contains 300,000 to 400,000 distinct CDR3 sequences; only one count was recorded for approximately 15% of them. Together, the top ten hold around 20% of the sample.

PBMCs were isolated by Ficoll-Paque density gradient centrifugation. Taken from cysteine to valine, the CDR3 has 13 residues. Here the CDR3 DNA is all that survives: 39 bases in frame from base 1. For CDR1 and CDR2, the germline V gene lists KGHSH and LQKENI. V sheds 3 bases and J sheds 0 bases, leaving 6 bases between their ends. The rearrangement joined TRBV18 to TRBJ2-7; the D gene assignment is ambiguous. The sequence derives from a man aged 18 to 29 who had mild COVID-19 (a few samples of this study predate the infection). The sample titles of this study are shuffled in the database, so cell type and time point are left out; the donor was told from shared clones. The sample consisted of PBMCs or a T cell subset sorted from them (not recorded which). The CDR3 corresponds to CASSPPSSYEQYV. The DNA reads TGTGCCAGCTCACCGCCCAGCTCCTACGAGCAGTACGTC.